Below are 21 T cell receptor beta chains sequenced from a single sample in a study of CD8 T cells in ankylosing spondylitis (dated by TCRdb to about 2017). Findings and caveats that apply to the study as a whole: A TCR beta motif of several highly homologous amino acid variants appeared characteristic of blood from ankylosing spondylitis patients.

No antigen is known for these receptors. Receptor amplification or capture employed 5' RACE. TCRdb lists the instrument as Illumina HiSeq 2500. Clones were called with MiXCR by TCRdb after fastp trimmed the public reads at Q25, and only in-frame beta chains were retained. CDR3 protein sequences are deduplicated, and each keeps its most common genes and DNA. This sample has around 91,000 distinct CDR3 sequences in its table, and 9% of those were observed once. The ten most abundant clones make up over 25% of the sample. The sequenced sample was blood, either unsorted or a sorted T cell fraction (not recorded which). The origin of the receptors is a male donor with ankylosing spondylitis.

This clonotype appeared many times. The chain uses TRBV4-1 and TRBJ2-1; D is unclear. The germline V gene encodes CDR1 MGHRA and CDR2 YSYEKL. The V and J ends lost 0 bases and 2 bases respectively, with 8 bases between them. This CDR3 is built from 15 residues. The CDR3 nucleotides are TGCGCCAGCAGCCAAGAAGAGCGAACCTACAATGAGCAGTTCTTC. It encodes CASSQEERTYNEQFF.

V gene TRBV3-1 combines with J gene TRBJ2-5; 7 bases agree with TRBD2. With V trimmed by 3 bases and J by 7 bases, 8 bases remained unmatched. The CDR3 covers 14 residues. The germline V gene has CDR1 LGHDT and CDR2 YNNKEL (reference sequence). CDR3 loop: CASSQPRTRGTQYF. In DNA form, the CDR3 reads TGTGCCAGCAGCCAGCCTCGGACTAGAGGGACCCAGTACTTC.

This chain uses TRBV13 with TRBJ2-3; 8 bases map to TRBD2. The CDR3 extends over 16 amino acids. V lost 5 bases to trimming and J lost 2 bases; unmatched junction nucleotides: 9. The germline gives CDR1 PRHDT, CDR2 FYEKMQ (reference sequence). In DNA form, the CDR3 reads TGTGCCAGCAGCCCCGTAAAGGGACTAGTCACAGATACGCAGTATTTT. Translating it yields CASSPVKGLVTDTQYF.

This clonotype was counted between two and nine times. Compared with germline, one end of the junction differs, possibly owing to a read error. The V call is TRBV11-2, the J call TRBJ1-1, with a possible D match to TRBD1 (6 bases). The CDR3 totals 13 residues. Germline loops: CDR1 SGHAT, CDR2 FQNNGV. CDR3: CASSPGGPTEVFF. Here the CDR3 DNA reads TGTGCCAGCAGCCCGGGGGGCCCGACTGAAGTTTTCTTT.

The J gene is TRBJ2-5, the V gene TRBV7-9; TRBD2 matches 12 bases. This CDR3 contains 17 residues. The germline V gene has CDR1 SEHNR and CDR2 FQNEAQ (reference sequence). After removal of 6 bases from V and 5 bases from J, the junction contained 13 bases not matched to a gene. The DNA of the CDR3 is TGTGCCAGCAGGGACACGGCTAGCGGGAGGGCCTCGGAGACCCAGTACTTC. This translates into CASRDTASGRASETQYF.

This clonotype showed up just a few times. This sequence joins TRBV29-1 and TRBJ2-1; 7 nucleotides agree with TRBD2. Germline trimming cut 7 bases from V and 5 bases from J; bases unmatched to any gene: 8. CDR1 and CDR2 (germline): SQVTM, ANQGSEA. The CDR3 extends over 13 amino acids. CDR3 region: CSAYLAGDNEQFF. CDR3 DNA: TGCAGCGCGTACCTGGCGGGGGACAATGAGCAGTTCTTC.

This clonotype was observed once. This chain connects TRBV27 to TRBJ2-1; D is uncertain. The CDR3 is 13 residues long. The germline gives CDR1 MNHEY, CDR2 SMNVEV (reference sequence). Trimming removed 3 bases from V and 6 bases from J, with 9 bases in between. Written as DNA, the CDR3 is TGTGCCAGCAGTTTTAGGAGAAGCAATGAGCAGTTCTTC. The encoded protein is CASSFRRSNEQFF.

V usage is TRBV7-2 and J usage is TRBJ2-5, with 10 bases lining up with TRBD1. CDR1 is SGHTA and CDR2 is FQGNSA in the germline V gene. The CDR3 spans 16 residues. V shed 1 base, J shed 1 base, and the junction held 3 bases outside the gene matches. The CDR3 DNA reads as TGTGCCAGCAGCTTAGTTCGGACAGGGGGCCAAGAGACCCAGTACTTC. Its translation is CASSLVRTGGQETQYF.

The gene calls are TRBV10-3 and TRBJ2-2, with 13 bases lining up with TRBD2. The CDR3 length is 14 residues. The V and J ends lost 8 bases and 7 bases, in that order; junction bases with no gene match: 4. The germline V gene has CDR1 ENHRY and CDR2 SYGVKD. CDR3 DNA: TGTGCCATCGGACTAGCGGGAGTGGGCGGGGAGCTGTTTTTT. It is translated as CAIGLAGVGGELFF.

In this sample, this clonotype turned up a few times. The chain couples TRBV24-1 to TRBJ2-1; TRBD2 agrees at 9 bases. After removal of 3 bases from V and 6 bases from J, the junction contained 8 bases not matched to a gene. CDR1 KGHDR and CDR2 SFDVKD come from the germline V gene. The CDR3 extends over 16 amino acids. DNA of the CDR3: TGTGCCACCAGTGATCCGCCGGGACTAGCAAGCAATGAGCAGTTCTTC. Protein product: CATSDPPGLASNEQFF.

By share, this clonotype ranks as medium-sized (0.01 to 0.1%). The chain recombines TRBV10-3 with TRBJ2-2; the D gene is possibly TRBD2 (5 bases). The V gene's germline CDR1 is ENHRY and CDR2 SYGVKD. CDR3 length: 13 amino acids. V gave up 7 bases and J gave up 7 bases, with 13 bases separating them. As DNA, the CDR3 is TGTGCCATCAAAGGTTGGGAGAACGGGGAGCTGTTTTTT. Translating it yields CAIKGWENGELFF.

This clonotype was seen a few times. The gene calls are TRBV5-6 and TRBJ1-1; D uncertain. This CDR3 region has 13 residues. Germline V CDR1 and CDR2: SGHDT, YYEEEE. V shed 5 bases and J shed 5 bases, with 13 bases lying between them. The CDR3 loop reads CASRADGRTEAFF. CDR3 in DNA: TGTGCCAGCAGAGCGGACGGGAGGACTGAAGCTTTCTTT.

The CDR3: CSARDPPGGYTEAFF. DNA of the CDR3: TGCAGTGCTAGAGATCCTCCGGGCGGGTACACTGAAGCTTTCTTT. The J gene is TRBJ1-1, the V gene TRBV20-1; D not certain. Trimming took off 0 bases at V and 3 bases at J, with 14 bases between the two ends. The germline gives CDR1 DFQATT, CDR2 SNEGSKA (reference sequence). The CDR3 has 15 residues.

The table lists this clonotype with many counts. This chain connects TRBV12-3 or TRBV12-4 to TRBJ2-6; TRBD1 matches at 7 bases. There are 18 residues in the CDR3. The J segment lost 6 bases and the V segment lost 9 bases, leaving 20 bases of the junction unmatched. DNA of the CDR3: TGTGCCAGTCTTATTACCGGGACAGAGGCTCGTCCGGCCAACGTCCTGACTTTC. Its protein product is CASLITGTEARPANVLTF.

V gene TRBV7-6 combines with J gene TRBJ2-7, with 8 bases lining up with TRBD2. Per germline, CDR1 SGHVS and CDR2 FNYEAQ. This CDR3 region has 15 residues. V gave up 11 bases and J gave up 2 bases; unmatched junction bases: 14. This chain's CDR3 is CAAGPRGGAPYEQYF. The CDR3 DNA sequence: TGTGCCGCAGGGCCCCGGGGGGGAGCCCCCTACGAGCAGTACTTC.

A note on this clonotype: At one end, the junction sequence differs from germline, possibly due to a read error. The chain links TRBV12-3 or TRBV12-4 to TRBJ2-5, with D hard to call. This CDR3 has 13 residues. CDR3 loop: CASQDGVEETQHF. CDR3 DNA sequence: TGTGCCAGCCAAGATGGTGTAGAAGAGACCCAGCACTTC.

CDR3 loop: CATSGLEQFF. In DNA, the CDR3 is TGTGCCACTTCAGGACTTGAGCAGTTCTTC. This chain connects TRBV25-1 to TRBJ2-1; TRBD2 is a possible D gene (5 bases). V dropped 10 bases and J dropped 9 bases, with 10 bases sitting between them. This CDR3 is built from 10 residues. CDR1 is MGHDK, CDR2 SYGVNS, per germline.

CDR3 DNA: TGTGCCAGTAGTAACAGTATCTCTGGGGCCAACGTCCTGACTTTC. It specifies CASSNSISGANVLTF. The chain has TRBV19 and TRBJ2-6; D is unclear. V lost 4 bases and J 0 bases, leaving 7 bases between the germline ends. The germline gives CDR1 LNHDA, CDR2 SQIVND (reference sequence). This CDR3 comprises 15 residues.

This clonotype was detected ten times or more. The CDR3 nucleotides read TGTGCCAGCAGCCCCCGGGACAGCTTATACAATGAGCAGTTCTTC. This gives the protein CASSPRDSLYNEQFF. J is TRBJ2-1 and V is TRBV7-9; 7 positions match TRBD1. Germline V gives CDR1 SEHNR, CDR2 FQNEAQ (reference sequence). The CDR3 covers 15 residues. With 5 bases clipped from V and 4 bases from J, the junction kept 8 bases outside the gene matches.

This clonotype was recorded many times. The J gene is TRBJ2-3, the V gene TRBV7-8; 9 bases agree with TRBD2. The CDR3 covers 17 residues. The ends lost 4 bases at V and 5 bases at J; junction bases unmatched: 13. In germline, CDR1 is SGHVS, CDR2 FQNEAQ. CDR3 protein: CASSSIMAGGRQDTQYF. As DNA, the CDR3 is TGTGCCAGCAGCTCCATTATGGCGGGAGGGCGTCAAGATACGCAGTATTTT.

This clonotype has just a few counts. The genes are TRBV7-6 and TRBJ2-1; 7 bases align to TRBD2. The CDR3 contains 16 residues. Germline CDR1 and CDR2: SGHVS and FNYEAQ. J lost 0 bases, V lost 8 bases, and 10 bases had no gene match. Here the CDR3 DNA reads TGTGCCAGCGGCCCATGGGGGGGGAGCTCCTACAATGAGCAGTTCTTC. It translates to CASGPWGGSSYNEQFF.